The entry below gives a single T cell receptor (beta chain) sequence along with its context. This clonotype showed up just a few times. Its antigen remains undetermined. Base qualities are not at hand, and no much larger clone is one base apart. TCR beta VDJ combination and CDR3 sequence profiling used genomic DNA as the template. TCR repertoire sequencing was run on an Illumina HiSeq 2000. As for the authors' bioinformatics: TRBV/TRBJ rearrangement plots, CDR3 size and DJ length profiles, and Simpson's diversity index were used to assess repertoires. The immunodominant clone was defined as the most abundant DNA sequence in deep sequencing data. CDR3 amino acid sequences were screened for sharing across subjects and compared with published repertoires and the VDJdb database. TCRdb reanalyzed the raw reads on its own, using fastp at Q25 for trimming and MiXCR for clone calling, and kept in-frame beta chains. Each entry merges the rows of one CDR3 protein and shows their most common DNA and genes. TCRdb's processing, not the study's, gives the V and J calls here. The sample includes more than 150,000 distinct CDR3 sequences, with roughly half observed a single time. About 8.8% of the sample goes to the ten largest clones.

The patients picked for sequencing were ones in whom flow cytometry had shown an expansion of CD8+CD57+ cells. All patients had severe acquired aplastic anemia diagnosed by International Study of Aplastic Anemia and Agranulocytosis and Camitta criteria. Patients had received no therapy at the time of blood sampling. In the study, sorted CD4+ and CD8+ blood T cells from patients with severe aplastic anemia and from healthy subjects underwent deep sequencing of TCR repertoires. In the USA, patient enrollment took place under clinicaltrials.gov protocols 00001620, 01623167, 00001397, 00071045, 00081523 and 00961064. Ficoll-Paque density gradient centrifugation was used to isolate peripheral blood mononuclear cells. Before DNA extraction, CD4+ and CD8+ T cells were sorted with FACS or magnetic beads. The CDR3 goes from the cysteine to the phenylalanine over 13 residues. Only the CDR3 portion is preserved as DNA: 39 bases, with reading frame beginning at the first base. CDR1 and CDR2, looked up from the germline V gene (reference sequence), are SEHNR and FQNEAQ. V drops 4 bases and J drops 5 bases, leaving 11 bases in between.

This record comes from a study of CD8+CD57+ T cells in acquired aplastic anemia (dated by TCRdb to 2017 to 2018). Regarding the research as a whole: On average, sorted CD4+ and CD8+ cells yielded 3.2 ug of extracted DNA, with a range of about 0.18 to 27.4 ug. CD8+CD57+ expansion was defined as frequency above the mean frequency observed in healthy subjects.

What the work shows at the level of the full study, not this receptor alone: Between patients and healthy controls, no significant difference in CD8+ Simpson's diversity was found (P=0.060). Around 28 CD8+ CDR3 sequences were found to be shared between patients and controls, but these sequences appeared to be highly expressed in patients and within the immunodominant clones of the patients.

The rearranged chain carries TRBV7-9 and TRBJ2-5; 6 matching bases give a weak D call of TRBD2. The source of this sequence is a human donor with aplastic anemia. Sequencing used sorted CD4+, CD8+, or CD8+CD57+ T cells (not recorded which) from PBMCs. CDR3 region: CASSSWGRETQYF. The DNA sequence follows: TGTGCCAGCAGCTCGTGGGGGAGGGAGACCCAGTACTTC.